Listed below are T cell receptor beta chains from one sample, sequenced in a study of cytomegalovirus exposure and HLA in healthy donors. The data were produced by immunoSEQ multiplex PCR, yet TCRdb's version contains in-frame clones alone and is incomplete. The sample lists 110,000 to 150,000 clones, over 90% occurring once. The sequenced material came from PBMCs. These receptors originate from a man aged 18 to 29 in good health and CMV-seropositive. Both conserved end residues are part of each CDR3. The D gene is left open where the match is weak. Clone size is not always given. Where it is, it says once, few, many or a class for expanded clones.

v_gene	abundance	j_gene	d_gene	CDR3nt	CDR3aa
TRBV19	.	TRBJ2-1	TRBD2	TGTGCCAGTAGTAGGGGACTAGCGGGAGGATCTTACAATGAGCAGTTCTTC	CASSRGLAGGSYNEQFF
TRBV19	.	TRBJ2-7	.	TGTGCCAGTAGTATAGTCATCACTTCCAGGTGGTCTCCCTACGAGCAGTACTTC	CASSIVITSRWSPYEQYF
TRBV11-2	.	TRBJ2-1	TRBD2	TGTGCCAGCACCAATTTCGGACTAGCGGGGTACAATGAGCAGTTCTTC	CASTNFGLAGYNEQFF
TRBV7-3	once	TRBJ2-3	TRBD2	TGTGCCAGCAGCAGGGGACTAGCGCCCACAGATACGCAGTATTTT	CASSRGLAPTDTQYF
TRBV19	.	TRBJ1-1	.	TGTGCCAGTAGTATATGGGGCAGTCGAACTGAAGCTTTCTTT	CASSIWGSRTEAFF
TRBV25-1	.	TRBJ2-3	TRBD2	TGTGCCAGCAGTGAACCGGGACTAGCGGGTGATACGCAGTATTTT	CASSEPGLAGDTQYF
TRBV7-6	.	TRBJ2-5	.	TGTGCCAGCAGCCCATACTACCAAGAGACCCAGTACTTC	CASSPYYQETQYF
TRBV28	.	TRBJ1-2	TRBD1	TGTGCCAGCAGTTTAACCGGGACAGGTATCTATGGCTACACCTTC	CASSLTGTGIYGYTF
TRBV5-1	.	TRBJ2-2	.	TGCGCCAGCAGCCCCGCGGGACGGGGCGGCGGGGAGCTGTTTTTT	CASSPAGRGGGELFF
TRBV10-3	.	TRBJ2-7	.	TGTGCCATCAGTGACATAAGAGAAGAGCAGTACTTC	CAISDIREEQYF
TRBV7-8	.	TRBJ2-1	TRBD2	TGTGCCAGCAGCGTTAGCCGGGGGGGACCAAACAATGAGCAGTTCTTC	CASSVSRGGPNNEQFF
TRBV7-6	.	TRBJ2-7	TRBD1	TGTGCCAGCAGCCCAGGGGGAATCTACGAGCAGTACTTC	CASSPGGIYEQYF
TRBV11-3	.	TRBJ2-1	.	TGTGCCAGCAGCCTAGTCGCGTGGAATGAGCAGTTCTTC	CASSLVAWNEQFF
TRBV2	.	TRBJ2-1	.	TGTGCCAGCAGTGCCATAGACCACGAAAGGGGTGAGCAGTTCTTC	CASSAIDHERGEQFF
TRBV10-1	.	TRBJ2-7	TRBD2	TGCGCCAGCAGTGAGTCGAGGCTAGCGGGAATATACTTC	CASSESRLAGIYF
TRBV28	.	TRBJ2-2	.	TGTGCCAGCAGTTCTGAGCGGCACACCGGGGAGCTGTTTTTT	CASSSERHTGELFF
TRBV13	.	TRBJ2-2	.	TGTGCCAGCAGCCCTAGTCCGGTCGGGGAGCTGTTTTTT	CASSPSPVGELFF
TRBV7-9	.	TRBJ1-5	.	TGTGCCAGCAGCTTAGGGAGAAATCAGCCCCAGCATTTT	CASSLGRNQPQHF
TRBV4-1	.	TRBJ1-1	TRBD1	TGCGCCAGCAGCCAAGTCGGGACAGGGAACACTGAAGCTTTCTTT	CASSQVGTGNTEAFF
TRBV19	.	TRBJ2-3	TRBD2	TGTGCCAGCAGAGGACTAGCGGGATTCACAGATACGCAGTATTTT	CASRGLAGFTDTQYF
TRBV6-6	.	TRBJ2-1	TRBD2	TGTGCCAGCAGTCCAACGGGACTAGCGGGAGGCAATGAGCAGTTCTTC	CASSPTGLAGGNEQFF
TRBV5-1	.	TRBJ1-2	.	TGCGCCAGCAGCTTGAACACAGCTAACTATGGCTACACCTTC	CASSLNTANYGYTF
TRBV9	.	TRBJ2-3	TRBD2	TGTGCCAGCAGCGTAGCGACTAGCGGGGCAAGCACAGATACGCAGTATTTT	CASSVATSGASTDTQYF
TRBV2	.	TRBJ2-6	TRBD1	TGTGCCAGTGAGGGGACAGGGGGTCCTGGGGCCAACGTCCTGACTTTC	CASEGTGGPGANVLTF
TRBV28	.	TRBJ2-7	.	TGTGCCAGCAGTTTCTCCGGATCGCGGTCCTACGAGCAGTACTTC	CASSFSGSRSYEQYF
TRBV9	.	TRBJ2-1	.	TGTGCCAGCAGCGTAGGTCCGCGACAGTCCAATGAGCAGTTCTTC	CASSVGPRQSNEQFF
TRBV5-5	.	TRBJ1-4	TRBD1	TGTGCCAGCAGCCTCAGGGACAGGTCATCTTCAAATGAAAAACTGTTTTTT	CASSLRDRSSSNEKLFF
TRBV18	.	TRBJ2-1	TRBD1	TGTGCCAGCTCACCGGTAAGGGGACAGGGCAAGCGGAATGAGCAGTTCTTC	CASSPVRGQGKRNEQFF
TRBV5-4	.	TRBJ1-2	.	TGTGCCAGCAGGCGTACAGGGCAGAACTATGGCTACACCTTC	CASRRTGQNYGYTF
TRBV5-1	.	TRBJ2-2	TRBD2	TGCGCCAGCAGCTGGACTAGCGGGAGTGACACCGGGGAGCTGTTTTTT	CASSWTSGSDTGELFF